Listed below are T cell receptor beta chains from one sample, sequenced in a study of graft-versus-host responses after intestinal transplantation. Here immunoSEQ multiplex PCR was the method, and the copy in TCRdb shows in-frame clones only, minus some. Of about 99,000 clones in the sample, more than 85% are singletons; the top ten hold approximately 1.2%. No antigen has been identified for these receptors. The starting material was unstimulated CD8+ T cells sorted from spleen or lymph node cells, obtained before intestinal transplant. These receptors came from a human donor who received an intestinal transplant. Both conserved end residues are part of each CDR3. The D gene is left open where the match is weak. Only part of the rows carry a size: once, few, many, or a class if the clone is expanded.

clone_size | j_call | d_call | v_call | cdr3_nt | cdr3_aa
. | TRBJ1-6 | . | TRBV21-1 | TGTGCCAGCAGCAAAAACCCCAGGGGGAATAATTCACCCCTCCACTTT | CASSKNPRGNNSPLHF
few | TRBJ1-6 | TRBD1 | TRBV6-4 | TGTGCCAGCAGTGATCCCGACAGGGAACCACCCCTCCACTTT | CASSDPDREPPLHF
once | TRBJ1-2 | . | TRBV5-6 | TGTGCCAGCAGCTCAAACCCGATTGAGGCGATCTATGGCTACACCTTC | CASSSNPIEAIYGYTF
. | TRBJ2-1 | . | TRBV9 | TGTGCCAGCAGCCCCCGAACTGGGACTTCCTACAATGAGCAGTTCTTC | CASSPRTGTSYNEQFF
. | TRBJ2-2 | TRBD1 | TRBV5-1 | TGCGCCAGCAGCCGCTCCCCACAGGGGGTAGGAGACACCGGGGAGCTGTTTTTT | CASSRSPQGVGDTGELFF
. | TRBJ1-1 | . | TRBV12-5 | TGTGCTAGTGGTTTGGGATTTGAAGCTTTCTTT | CASGLGFEAFF
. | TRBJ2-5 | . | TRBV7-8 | TGTGCCAGCAGCCAGGGACGGGACCAAGAGACCCAGTACTTC | CASSQGRDQETQYF
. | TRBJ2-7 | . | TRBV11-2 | TGTGCCAGCAGCTTAGCCCGGGGGGCCGAGCAGTACTTC | CASSLARGAEQYF
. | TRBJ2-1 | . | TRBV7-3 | TGTGCCAGCAGCTTAATGGGGAGCTCCTACAATGAGCAGTTCTTC | CASSLMGSSYNEQFF
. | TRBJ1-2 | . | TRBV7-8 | TGTGCCAGCAGCTTAGCTGAACAGGGAGGCTATGGCTACACCTTC | CASSLAEQGGYGYTF
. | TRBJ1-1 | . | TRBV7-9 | TGTGCCAGCAGCCCGCTGCAGGGAACTGAAGCTTTCTTT | CASSPLQGTEAFF
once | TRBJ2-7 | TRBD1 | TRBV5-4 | TGTGCCAGCAGCTTAGGACAGGCTGACGAGCAGTACTTC | CASSLGQADEQYF
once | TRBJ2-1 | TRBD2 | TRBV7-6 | TGTGCCAGCAGCATCGGACTAGCGGGGGGGCCCAATGAGCAGTTCTTC | CASSIGLAGGPNEQFF
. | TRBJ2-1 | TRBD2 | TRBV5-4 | TGTGCCAGCAGCTCCGCCTGGACTAGCGGCGACTACAATGAGCAGTTCTTC | CASSSAWTSGDYNEQFF
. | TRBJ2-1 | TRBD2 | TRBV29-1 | TGCAGCGTTCTTGGACTAGCGGGGGACTCCTACAATGAGCAGTTCTTC | CSVLGLAGDSYNEQFF
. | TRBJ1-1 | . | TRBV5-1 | TGCGCCAGCAGCCCGGACCGGGTTGAAGCTTTCTTT | CASSPDRVEAFF
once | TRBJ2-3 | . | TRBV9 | TGTGCCAGCAGCCCCAGGGGGGGCGGGGGCACAGATACGCAGTATTTT | CASSPRGGGGTDTQYF
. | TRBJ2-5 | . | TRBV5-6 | TGTGCCAGCAGCCCCCGGGTGGGGGGGGCAGGAGAGACCCAGTACTTC | CASSPRVGGAGETQYF
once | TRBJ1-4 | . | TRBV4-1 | TGCGCCAGCAGCCAATTTACGAGTGAACCAATTCTTAATGAAAAACTGTTTTTT | CASSQFTSEPILNEKLFF
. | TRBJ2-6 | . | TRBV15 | TGTGCCACCAGCAGAGGTGGTGGGGCCAACGTCCTGACTTTC | CATSRGGGANVLTF
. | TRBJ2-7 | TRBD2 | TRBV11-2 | TGTGCCAGCAGCTCCGGGAGGACCGAGCAGTACTTC | CASSSGRTEQYF
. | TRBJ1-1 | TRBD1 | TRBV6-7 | TGTGCCAGCAGTAGGGCTCAGGGACAGGGGCCTTCGAACACTGAAGCTTTCTTT | CASSRAQGQGPSNTEAFF
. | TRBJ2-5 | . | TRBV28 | TGTGCCAGCACTATCCCAGGGTTTGGGCAAGAGACCCAGTACTTC | CASTIPGFGQETQYF
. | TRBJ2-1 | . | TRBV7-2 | TGTGCCAGCAGCTTTACTAGTGAGGAGCAGTTCTTC | CASSFTSEEQFF
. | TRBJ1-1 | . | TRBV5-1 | TGCGCCAGCAGCTTGGGGACAAACACTGAAGCTTTCTTT | CASSLGTNTEAFF
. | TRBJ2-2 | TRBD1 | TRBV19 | TGTGCCAGTTTAAATATCGGGACAGGGGGCTCCGGGGAGCTGTTTTTT | CASLNIGTGGSGELFF
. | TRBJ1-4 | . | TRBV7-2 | TGTGCCAGCAGCTTAGTTTCGGGTGAAAAACTGTTTTTT | CASSLVSGEKLFF
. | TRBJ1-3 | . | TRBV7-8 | TGTGCCAGCAGCTCCGGTTTAGACAACACCATATATTTT | CASSSGLDNTIYF
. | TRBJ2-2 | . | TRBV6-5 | TGTGCCAGCAGTTACTCGTTTACAGTCGGGGAGCTGTTTTTT | CASSYSFTVGELFF
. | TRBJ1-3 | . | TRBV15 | TGTGCCACCAGCAGAGATCAGGGAGGGAATGGAAACACCATATATTTT | CATSRDQGGNGNTIYF
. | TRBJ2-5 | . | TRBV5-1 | TGCGCCAGCAGCATCAGGGGTGAGGGGGAGACCCAGTACTTC | CASSIRGEGETQYF
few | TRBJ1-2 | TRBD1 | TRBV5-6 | TGTGCCAGCACCACGACAGGGGACTATGGCTACACCTTC | CASTTTGDYGYTF
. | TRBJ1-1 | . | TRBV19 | TGTGCCAGTAGTTGGCTGAACACTGAAGCTTTCTTT | CASSWLNTEAFF
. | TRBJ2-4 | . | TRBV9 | TGTGCCAGCAGCGTAGGAGAGGAGGGCTTGGCCAAAAACATTCAGTACTTC | CASSVGEEGLAKNIQYF
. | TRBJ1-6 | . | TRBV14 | TGTGCCAGCAGCCCACACCCTAATTCACCCCTCCACTTT | CASSPHPNSPLHF
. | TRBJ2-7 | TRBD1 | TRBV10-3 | TGTGCCATCAGTGAAGGGACAGGGATTAGTCGCGAGCAGTACTTC | CAISEGTGISREQYF
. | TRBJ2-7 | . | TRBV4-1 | TGCGCCAGCAGCCAAGGCGACGAAGACTACGAGCAGTACTTC | CASSQGDEDYEQYF
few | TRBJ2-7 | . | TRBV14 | TGTGCCAGCAGCCTCCGGGGGTTGGGCGAGCAGTACTTC | CASSLRGLGEQYF
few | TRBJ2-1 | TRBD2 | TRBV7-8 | TGTGCCAGCAGCTCAAAGCGGGGGTCGAGCAATGAGCAGTTCTTC | CASSSKRGSSNEQFF
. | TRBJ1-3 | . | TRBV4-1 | TGCGCCAGCCAAAACCGGAACTCTGGAAACACCATATATTTT | CASQNRNSGNTIYF
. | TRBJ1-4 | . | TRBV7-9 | TGTGCCAGCAGCCCCGCGGGGGGCGAGGAAAAACTGTTTTTT | CASSPAGGEEKLFF
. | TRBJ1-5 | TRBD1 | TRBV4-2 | TGTGCCAGCAGCCAAGAAACCGGGACAGCCAATCAGCCCCAGCATTTT | CASSQETGTANQPQHF
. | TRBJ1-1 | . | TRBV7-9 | TGTGCCAGCACCTCTCTCGGGACTGAAGCTTTCTTT | CASTSLGTEAFF
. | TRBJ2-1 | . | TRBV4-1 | TGCGCCAGCAGCCAAGGTCCGGGGGACTACAATGAGCAGTTCTTC | CASSQGPGDYNEQFF
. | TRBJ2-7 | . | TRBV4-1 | TGCGCCAGCAGCCAAGGGACGGCAGACGAGCAGTACTTC | CASSQGTADEQYF
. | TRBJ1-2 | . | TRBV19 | TGTGCCAGTAGTATTTCAGGGAACCACTATGGCTACACCTTC | CASSISGNHYGYTF
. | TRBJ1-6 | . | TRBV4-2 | TGTGCCAGCAGCCAAGAGTTCGGTTACAGGGTCAATTCACCCCTCCACTTT | CASSQEFGYRVNSPLHF
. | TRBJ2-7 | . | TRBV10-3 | TGTGCCATCAGTGGAAGAGGCATTACCTACGAGCAGTACTTC | CAISGRGITYEQYF
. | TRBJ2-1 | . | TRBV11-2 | TGTGCCAGCATAGTCGGCAGTGAGCAGTTCTTC | CASIVGSEQFF
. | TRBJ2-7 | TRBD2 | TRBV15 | TGTGCCACCAGCCCCCTGGGGGGACTAGCGGGGGGGAACTCCTACGAGCAGTACTTC | CATSPLGGLAGGNSYEQYF
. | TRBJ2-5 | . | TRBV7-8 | TGTGCCAGCAGCTTAGCGCTCGGGCGGGGGCAGGGGGAGACCCAGTACTTC | CASSLALGRGQGETQYF
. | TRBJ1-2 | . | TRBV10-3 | TGTGCCATCAGGGACCCGGCAGGCTATGGCTACACCTTC | CAIRDPAGYGYTF
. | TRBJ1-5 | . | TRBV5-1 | TGCGCCAGAGGATCAGGGGAGAAATATCAGCCCCAGCATTTT | CARGSGEKYQPQHF
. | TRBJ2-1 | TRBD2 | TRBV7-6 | TGTGCCAGCAGCTTAGCGGCTAGCGGGGGGGCTTGGGAGCAGTTCTTC | CASSLAASGGAWEQFF